The source of this T cell receptor beta chain is a study of shared clonotypes between healthy human individuals. V shed 5 bases and J shed 0 bases, with 11 bases lying between them. From germline, CDR1 is LNHNV and CDR2 YYDKDF (reference sequence). The CDR3 sequence is 14 residues long. As regards this clone: The antigen is not known. The sample contains more than one DNA sequence encoding this CDR3.

Overall study findings and caveats: Generally, naive subsets (rather than memory subsets) showed larger estimated richness. Sampling involved blood alone; tissue repertoires likely differ. The study drew on few donors, limiting represented genetic and exposure-history diversity.

CD8 cells classed as naive were CD45RO-negative and positively selected for CCR7, excluding terminally differentiated effector memory CD45RA+ cells. Some clones are missing from TCRdb's copy, which holds only in-frame ones; the method was immunoSEQ multiplex PCR. The repertoire holds about 2.2 million clones, with about 92% as singletons. Sequenced material: naive CD8+ T cells from PBMCs. The chain couples TRBV15 to TRBJ2-7; no reliable D call. This TCR was recovered from a man aged 18 to 29 in good health. Some clones in this sample may be carry-over from other donors' samples. This CDR3 is CATSRTESSYEQYF. CDR3 bases: TGTGCCACCAGCCGGACGGAGAGCTCCTACGAGCAGTACTTC.